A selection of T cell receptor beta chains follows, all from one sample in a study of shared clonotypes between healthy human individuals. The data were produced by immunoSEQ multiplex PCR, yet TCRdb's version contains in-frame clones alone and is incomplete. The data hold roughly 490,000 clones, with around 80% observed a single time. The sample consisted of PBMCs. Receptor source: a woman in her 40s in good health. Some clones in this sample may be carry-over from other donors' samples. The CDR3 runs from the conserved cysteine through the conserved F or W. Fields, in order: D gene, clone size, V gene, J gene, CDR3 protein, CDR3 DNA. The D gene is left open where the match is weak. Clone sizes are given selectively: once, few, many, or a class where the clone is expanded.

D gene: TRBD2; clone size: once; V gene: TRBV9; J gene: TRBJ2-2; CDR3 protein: CASSTSGRNTGELFF; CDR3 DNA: TGTGCCAGCAGCACAAGCGGGAGGAACACCGGGGAGCTGTTTTTT
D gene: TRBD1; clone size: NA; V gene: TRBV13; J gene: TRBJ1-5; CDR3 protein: CASSLRGPSPGPQHF; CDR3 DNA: TGTGCCAGCAGTTTAAGGGGGCCAAGCCCCGGGCCCCAGCATTTT
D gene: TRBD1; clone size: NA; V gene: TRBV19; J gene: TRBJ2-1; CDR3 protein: CASSIGQGNYEQFF; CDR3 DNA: TGTGCCAGTAGTATTGGACAGGGGAATTATGAGCAGTTCTTC
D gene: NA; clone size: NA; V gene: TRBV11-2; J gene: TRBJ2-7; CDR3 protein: CASSSQGMGQYF; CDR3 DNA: TGTGCCAGCAGCTCACAGGGAATGGGGCAGTACTTC
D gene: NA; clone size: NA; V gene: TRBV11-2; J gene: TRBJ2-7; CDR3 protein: CASSLDLPASTYEQYF; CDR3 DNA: TGTGCCAGCAGCTTAGATTTGCCGGCCAGTACCTACGAGCAGTACTTC
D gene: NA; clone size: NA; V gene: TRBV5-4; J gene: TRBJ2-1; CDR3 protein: CASSFSTWNEQFF; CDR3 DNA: TGTGCCAGCAGCTTTTCAACCTGGAATGAGCAGTTCTTC
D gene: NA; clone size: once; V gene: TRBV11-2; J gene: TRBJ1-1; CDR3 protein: CASSLTRDNTEAFF; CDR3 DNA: TGTGCCAGCAGCCTTACCCGGGACAACACTGAAGCTTTCTTT
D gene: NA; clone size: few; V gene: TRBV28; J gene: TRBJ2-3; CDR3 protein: CASVDPSTDTQYF; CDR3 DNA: TGTGCCAGCGTCGACCCGAGCACAGATACGCAGTATTTT
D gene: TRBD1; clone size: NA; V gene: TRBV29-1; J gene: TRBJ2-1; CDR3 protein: CSVQDRGNEQFF; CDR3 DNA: TGCAGCGTTCAGGACAGGGGCAATGAGCAGTTCTTC
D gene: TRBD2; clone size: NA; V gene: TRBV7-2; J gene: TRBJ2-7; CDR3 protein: CASSRLARYEQYF; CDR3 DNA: TGTGCCAGCAGCCGACTAGCCCGTTACGAGCAGTACTTC
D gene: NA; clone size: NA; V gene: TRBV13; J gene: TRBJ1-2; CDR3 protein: CASSLVSGSYGYTF; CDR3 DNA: TGTGCCAGCAGCTTAGTGTCCGGCTCCTATGGCTACACCTTC
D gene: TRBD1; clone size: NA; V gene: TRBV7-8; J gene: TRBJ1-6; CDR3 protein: CASSLEGRGTLHF; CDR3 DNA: TGTGCCAGCAGCTTAGAGGGCAGGGGGACCCTCCACTTT
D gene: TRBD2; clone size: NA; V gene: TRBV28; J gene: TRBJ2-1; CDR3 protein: CASRGSGSANNEQFF; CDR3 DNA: TGTGCCAGCAGGGGTAGCGGGAGCGCCAACAATGAGCAGTTCTTC
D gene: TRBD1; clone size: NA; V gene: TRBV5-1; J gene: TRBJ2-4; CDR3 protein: CASSSGTGKNIQYF; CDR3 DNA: TGCGCCAGCAGCTCCGGGACAGGGAAAAACATTCAGTACTTC
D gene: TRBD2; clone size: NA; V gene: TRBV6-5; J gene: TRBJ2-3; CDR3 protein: CASQLAGEDTQYF; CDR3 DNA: TGTGCCAGCCAACTAGCGGGAGAAGATACGCAGTATTTT
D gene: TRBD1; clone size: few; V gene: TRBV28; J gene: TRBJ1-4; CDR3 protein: CATTDRGYDEKLFF; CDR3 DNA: TGTGCCACCACCGACAGGGGGTACGATGAAAAACTGTTTTTT
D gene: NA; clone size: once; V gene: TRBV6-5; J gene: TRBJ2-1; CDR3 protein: CASSRQGGGGEQFF; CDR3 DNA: TGTGCCAGCAGTCGTCAGGGGGGAGGTGGCGAGCAGTTCTTC
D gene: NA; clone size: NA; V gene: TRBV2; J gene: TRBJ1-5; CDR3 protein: CASSDGRSHQPQHF; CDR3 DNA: TGTGCCAGCAGTGACGGAAGGTCACATCAGCCCCAGCATTTT
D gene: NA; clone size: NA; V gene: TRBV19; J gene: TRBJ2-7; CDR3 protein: CASSISQHSGQGPYEQYF; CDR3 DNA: TGTGCCAGTAGTATATCCCAACACTCCGGGCAGGGGCCCTACGAGCAGTACTTC
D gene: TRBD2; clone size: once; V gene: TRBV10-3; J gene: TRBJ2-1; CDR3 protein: CATTSGLAGGGEQFF; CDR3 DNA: TGTGCCACCACCTCTGGACTAGCGGGAGGGGGTGAGCAGTTCTTC
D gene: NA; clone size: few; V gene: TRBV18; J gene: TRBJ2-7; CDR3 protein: CASSPGQGTYEQYF; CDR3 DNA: TGTGCCAGCTCACCAGGGCAGGGGACCTACGAGCAGTACTTC
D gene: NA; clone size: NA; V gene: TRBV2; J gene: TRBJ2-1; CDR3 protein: CASRRDSVGEQFF; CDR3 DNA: TGTGCCAGCAGGAGGGACTCCGTCGGTGAGCAGTTCTTC
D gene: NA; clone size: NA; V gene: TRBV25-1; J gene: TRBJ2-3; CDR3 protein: CASSPMTGSTDTQYF; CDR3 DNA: TGTGCCAGCAGCCCCATGACAGGATCCACAGATACGCAGTATTTT
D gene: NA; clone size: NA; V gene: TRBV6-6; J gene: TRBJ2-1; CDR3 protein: CASSSAERALRQFF; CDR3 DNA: TGTGCCAGCAGTTCTGCTGAGCGGGCACTTAGGCAGTTCTTC
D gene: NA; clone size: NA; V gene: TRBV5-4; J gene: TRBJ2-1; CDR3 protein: CASSLGGNYYNEQFF; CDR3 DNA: TGTGCCAGCAGCTTGGGCGGGAACTACTACAATGAGCAGTTCTTC
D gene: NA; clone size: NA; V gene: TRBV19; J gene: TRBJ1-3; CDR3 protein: CASKRVLDGHSGNTIYF; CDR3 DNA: TGTGCCAGTAAGCGTGTTTTGGACGGACACTCTGGAAACACCATATATTTT
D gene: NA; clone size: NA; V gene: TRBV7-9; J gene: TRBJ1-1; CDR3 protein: CASSRPPDNTEAFF; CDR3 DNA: TGTGCCAGCAGCCGTCCGCCAGACAACACTGAAGCTTTCTTT
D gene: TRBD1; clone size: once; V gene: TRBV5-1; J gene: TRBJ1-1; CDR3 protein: CASSLVGTGVEAFF; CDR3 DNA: TGCGCCAGCAGCTTGGTAGGGACAGGTGTTGAAGCTTTCTTT
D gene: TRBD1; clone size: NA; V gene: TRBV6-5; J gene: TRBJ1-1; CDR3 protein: CASIKQGSNTEAFF; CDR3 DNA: TGTGCCAGCATAAAACAGGGGTCCAACACTGAAGCTTTCTTT
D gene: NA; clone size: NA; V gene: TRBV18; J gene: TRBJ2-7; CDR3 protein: CASSPRAPMGDEQYF; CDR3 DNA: TGTGCCAGCTCACCCCGGGCTCCAATGGGGGACGAGCAGTACTTT
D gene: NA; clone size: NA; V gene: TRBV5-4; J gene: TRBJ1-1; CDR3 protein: CASSFGSSGFGSPEAFF; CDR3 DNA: TGTGCCAGCAGCTTCGGCAGCAGCGGTTTTGGGAGCCCTGAAGCTTTCTTT
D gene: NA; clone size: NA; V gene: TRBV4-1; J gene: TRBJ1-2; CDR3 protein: CASSQDLVRINYGYTF; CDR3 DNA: TGCGCCAGCAGCCAAGATCTAGTCAGGATTAACTATGGCTACACCTTC
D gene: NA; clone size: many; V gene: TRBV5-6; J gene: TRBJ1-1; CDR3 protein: CASSLFGVVGAFF; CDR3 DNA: TGTGCCAGCAGTCTATTCGGTGTTGTGGGGGCTTTCTTT
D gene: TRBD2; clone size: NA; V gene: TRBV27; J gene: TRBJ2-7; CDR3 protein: CASSTRLAGYEQYF; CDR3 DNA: TGTGCCAGCAGCACTAGACTAGCGGGCTACGAGCAGTACTTC
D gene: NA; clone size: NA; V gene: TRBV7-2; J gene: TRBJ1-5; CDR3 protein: CASSFNGVSNQPQHF; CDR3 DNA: TGTGCCAGCAGCTTCAACGGGGTAAGCAATCAGCCCCAGCATTTT
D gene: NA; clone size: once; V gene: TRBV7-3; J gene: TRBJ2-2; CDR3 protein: CASSFSADTGELFF; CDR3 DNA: TGTGCCAGCAGCTTTTCCGCTGACACCGGGGAGCTGTTTTTT
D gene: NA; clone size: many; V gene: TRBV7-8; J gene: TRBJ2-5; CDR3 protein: CASSSTGNQETQYF; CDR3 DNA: TGTGCCAGCAGCTCCACAGGGAACCAAGAGACCCAGTACTTC